These 6 T cell receptor beta chains share one sample of origin, sequenced in a study of blood T cell repertoires in COVID-19. Profiling relied on immunoSEQ multiplex PCR, and the TCRdb table lists in-frame clones only, not all of them. This table has about 140,000 clones, 70% to 85% appearing once. The sample comprised peripheral blood. All receptors derive from a man aged 55 to 70 who had recovered from COVID-19.

V and J are TRBV7-6 and TRBJ1-1; TRBD1 might be the D (5 bases). This CDR3 is built from 12 residues. CDR1 SGHVS and CDR2 FNYEAQ come from the germline V gene. CDR3: CSIRGVDTEAFF. The CDR3 bases are TGTTCCATCCGGGGGGTAGACACTGAAGCTTTCTTT.

The chain combines TRBV10-2 with TRBJ2-3, with a possible D match to TRBD1 (7 bases). The germline V gene has CDR1 WSHSY and CDR2 SAAADI. The CDR3 length is 14 residues. V dropped 6 bases and J dropped 6 bases, with 16 bases sitting between them. CDR3 nucleotide sequence: TGCGCCAGCAGCCGAGACAGGGACTTGGATACGCAGTATTTT. Its translation is CASSRDRDLDTQYF.

This clone was recorded many times. The V and J genes are TRBV19 and TRBJ1-5; a possible D gene is TRBD1 (5 bases). Germline V gene data show CDR1 as LNHDA and CDR2 as SQIVND (reference sequence). V dropped 3 bases and J dropped 6 bases, with 12 bases sitting between them. The CDR3 consists of 14 residues. CDR3 nucleotides: TGTGCCAGTAGTATGGTCAGGGATTCTCAGCCCCAGCATTTT. Its translation is CASSMVRDSQPQHF.

This clone occurred many times. The chain uses TRBV12-3 or TRBV12-4 and TRBJ1-1, with D uncertain. Trimming shortened V by 6 bases and J by 1 base, and 9 bases separated the two germline ends. The CDR3 is made up of 13 amino acids. The CDR3 DNA reads as TGTGCCAGCAGCTGGGCAGGGAACACTGAAGCTTTCTTT. The encoded protein is CASSWAGNTEAFF.

A few counts support this clone. The chain is built from TRBV19 and TRBJ2-2; no definite D call. The length of the CDR3 is 12 residues. The germline gives CDR1 LNHDA, CDR2 SQIVND (reference sequence). V was cut by 4 bases and J by 7 bases, with 7 bases left in between. In DNA form, the CDR3 reads TGTGCCAGTAGTACCGTACTCGGGGAGCTGTTTTTT. Its protein product is CASSTVLGELFF.

This clone was seen a single time. The chain combines TRBV19 with TRBJ1-2; 10 nucleotides line up with TRBD1. V was pared by 7 bases and J by 6 bases, with 5 bases of the junction left unmatched. The CDR3 is 13 residues long. The germline V gene encodes CDR1 LNHDA and CDR2 SQIVND (reference sequence). CDR3 nucleotides: TGTGCCAGTACCGGCGGGACAGGGGATGGCTACACCTTC. It is translated as CASTGGTGDGYTF. Based on the CDR3 plus reference TRBV19 and TRBJ1-2, the full variable domain is DGGITQSPKYLFRKEGQNVTLSCEQNLNHDAMYWYRQDPGQGLRLIYYSQIVNDFQKGDIAEGYSVSREKKESFPLTVTSAQKNPTAFYLCASTGGTGDGYTFGSGTRLTVV.